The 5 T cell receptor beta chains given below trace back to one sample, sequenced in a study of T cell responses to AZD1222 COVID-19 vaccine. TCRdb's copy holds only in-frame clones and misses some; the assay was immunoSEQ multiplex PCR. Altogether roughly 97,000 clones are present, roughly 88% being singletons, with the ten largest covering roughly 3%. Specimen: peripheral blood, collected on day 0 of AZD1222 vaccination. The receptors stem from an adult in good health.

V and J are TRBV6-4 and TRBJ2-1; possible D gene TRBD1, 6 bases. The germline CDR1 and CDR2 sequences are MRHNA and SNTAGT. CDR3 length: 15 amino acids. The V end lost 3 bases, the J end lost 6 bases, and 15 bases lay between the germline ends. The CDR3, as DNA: TGTGCCAGCAGTGAGTCGACAGGCCATCCCAATGAGCAGTTCTTC. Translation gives CASSESTGHPNEQFF.

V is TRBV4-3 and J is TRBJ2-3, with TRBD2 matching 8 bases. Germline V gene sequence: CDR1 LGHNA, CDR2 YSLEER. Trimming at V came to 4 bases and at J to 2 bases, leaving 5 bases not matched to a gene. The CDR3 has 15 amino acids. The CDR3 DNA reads TGCGCCAGCAGCCCAAGCGGGGGTTACACAGATACGCAGTATTTT. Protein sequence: CASSPSGGYTDTQYF.

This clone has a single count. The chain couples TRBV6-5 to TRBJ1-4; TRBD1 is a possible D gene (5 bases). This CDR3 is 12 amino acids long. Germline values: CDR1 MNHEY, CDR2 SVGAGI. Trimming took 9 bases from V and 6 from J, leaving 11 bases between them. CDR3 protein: CASLRGDEKLFF. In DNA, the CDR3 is TGTGCCAGTCTCCGGGGGGATGAAAAACTGTTTTTT.

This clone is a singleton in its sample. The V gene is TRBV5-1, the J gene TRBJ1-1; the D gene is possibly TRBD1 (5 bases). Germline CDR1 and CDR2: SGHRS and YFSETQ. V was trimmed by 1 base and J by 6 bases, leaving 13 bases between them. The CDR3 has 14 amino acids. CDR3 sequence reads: CASSLSSRESEAFF. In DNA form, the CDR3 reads TGCGCCAGCAGCTTGTCATCCAGGGAATCTGAAGCTTTCTTT.

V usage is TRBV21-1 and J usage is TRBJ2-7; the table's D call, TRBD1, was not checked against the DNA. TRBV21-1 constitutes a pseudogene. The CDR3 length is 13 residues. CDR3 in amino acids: CASSRDTSYEQYF. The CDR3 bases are TGTGCCAGCAGCCGGGACACCTCCTACGAGCAGTACTTC.